The rows below give T cell receptor beta chains drawn from one sample of a study of beta chain features in type 1 diabetes. The data were produced by immunoSEQ multiplex PCR, yet TCRdb's version contains in-frame clones alone and is incomplete. The repertoire consists of fewer than 350,000 clones, with about 8.5% occurring once and the leading ten covering roughly 1%. What was sequenced was central memory CD4+ T cells from blood. Every receptor here comes from a young woman in good health. The CDR3 runs from the conserved cysteine through the conserved F or W. Fields, in order: J gene, V gene, D gene, clone size, CDR3 DNA, CDR3 protein. The D gene is left open where the match is weak. Not all rows give a size; the values are once, few, many and, for expanded clones, a class.

>TRBJ2-3|TRBV9|TRBD1|-
TGTGCCAGCAGCGCCCGACAGGGTACAGATACGCAGTATTTT
CASSARQGTDTQYF
>TRBJ2-7|TRBV7-6|-|few
TGTGCCAGCAGCGCGGGTCACGAGCAGTACTTC
CASSAGHEQYF
>TRBJ1-1|TRBV7-2|TRBD1|-
TGTGCCAGCAGCCGGAACCGGGACAGGGCGGTTGAAGCTTTCTTT
CASSRNRDRAVEAFF
>TRBJ2-1|TRBV7-3|TRBD2|-
TGTGCCAGCTTTATTGGAGGGACTAACAATGAGCAGTTCTTC
CASFIGGTNNEQFF
>TRBJ2-3|TRBV7-2|-|few
TGTGCCAGCAGCTTAGACCATACGCAGTATTTT
CASSLDHTQYF
>TRBJ1-1|TRBV6-5|-|few
TGTGCCAGCAGTTACTCGCCGGTAAACACTGAAGCTTTCTTT
CASSYSPVNTEAFF
>TRBJ1-2|TRBV4-2|-|few
TGTGCCAGCAGCCCCCTGTACAGGGAGATCCGCTATGGCTACACCTTC
CASSPLYREIRYGYTF
>TRBJ1-6|TRBV18|-|few
TGTGCCAGCTCACCAGATAACAGACCTAATTCACCCCTCCACTTT
CASSPDNRPNSPLHF
>TRBJ2-1|TRBV11-2|-|few
TGTGCCAGCAGCTCCGGGGACTGGACCACTGAGCAGTTCTTC
CASSSGDWTTEQFF
>TRBJ1-1|TRBV18|TRBD1|-
TGTGCCAGCTCACTTTTACAGGGGGAAGCTTTCTTT
CASSLLQGEAFF
>TRBJ1-2|TRBV20-1|-|-
TGCAGTGCCCAGGGGTATGGCTACACCTTC
CSAQGYGYTF
>TRBJ2-6|TRBV11-3|TRBD2|-
TGTGCCAGCAGCTTAAGGGTCCTAGCGGGAGGGCCCGTTGGGGCCAACGTCCTGACTTTC
CASSLRVLAGGPVGANVLTF